This entry describes one T cell receptor (beta chain). The sample is drawn from a study of OX40 agonist ivuxolimab in advanced cancers. The V segment lost 4 bases and the J segment 5 bases; nucleotides outside the gene matches: 8. The CDR3 has 15 amino acids. Germline V gives CDR1 SGHRS, CDR2 YFSETQ. The method was immunoSEQ multiplex PCR; TCRdb's version includes in-frame clones alone and lacks a portion of them. The repertoire has 42,000 or so clones, around 89% of them found once; the top ten carry 0.58%. The gene calls are TRBV5-1 and TRBJ1-5, with 8 bases that match TRBD1. The material was CD4+ or CD8+ T cells sorted from blood, obtained in a trial of the OX40 agonist ivuxolimab. This receptor was identified in an adult with an advanced solid tumor such as melanoma, head and neck, liver or kidney cancer. Here the CDR3 reads CASSIGQGGHQPQHF. CDR3 DNA: TGCGCCAGCAGCATTGGACAGGGCGGTCATCAGCCCCAGCATTTT.